Each of the 19 T cell receptor beta chains below was sequenced from the same sample in a study of T cell changes during pregnancy in multiple sclerosis (dated by TCRdb to the late 2010s). Library preparation employed the immunoSEQ multiplex PCR assay. Not all clones reach the TCRdb copy of this immuneACCESS table, which keeps in-frame sequences only. Checked studies attribute under half of the gap to unresolved V genes and leave the rest unexplained. The sample includes about 28,000 clones, with approximately 89% observed a single time. In total, the top ten clones hold approximately 0.77% of the sample. The sequencing used CD4+ T cells from peripheral blood mononuclear cells, collected in the second trimester of pregnancy. All receptors come from a female donor with multiple sclerosis, enrolled in a pregnancy study.

V is TRBV5-5 and J is TRBJ1-1, with TRBD1 as a possible D gene (6 bases). V was pared by 0 bases and J by 5 bases, with 20 bases between. Germline-derived CDR1 and CDR2 are SGHKS and YYEKEE (reference sequence). This CDR3 region has 17 residues. CDR3 DNA: TGTGCCAGCAGCTTGGCCGGGCAGGGGCTGGTCAGGACTGAAGCTTTCTTT. Translated, it gives CASSLAGQGLVRTEAFF.

A few counts support this clone. The rearrangement links TRBV29-1 to TRBJ2-7; TRBD2 aligns across 7 bases. Germline V gene sequence: CDR1 SQVTM, CDR2 ANQGSEA. The CDR3 consists of 12 residues. V gave up 2 bases and J gave up 6 bases; unmatched junction bases: 4. The CDR3 DNA reads TGCAGCGTTGAAATTGGGAGGGGCGAGCAGTACTTC. This encodes CSVEIGRGEQYF.

The V and J genes are TRBV7-2 and TRBJ1-5; D might be TRBD1 (6 bases). Looked up from germline, CDR1 is SGHTA and CDR2 is FQGNSA. The ends were cut back, 1 base at V and 4 bases at J, with 11 bases in the middle. The CDR3 has 15 amino acids. This CDR3 is CASSLETGRNQPQHF. CDR3 DNA: TGTGCCAGCAGCTTAGAGACAGGCCGGAATCAGCCCCAGCATTTT.

The chain carries TRBV29-1 and TRBJ1-1; a weak D match, TRBD1 (5 bases). V lost 4 bases to trimming and J lost 6 bases, with 9 bases between them. The CDR3 extends over 11 amino acids. The germline V gene encodes CDR1 SQVTM and CDR2 ANQGSEA. The CDR3 DNA is TGCAGCGTTGCCGGGGGGGCTGAAGCTTTCTTT. This translates into CSVAGGAEAFF.

The chain uses TRBV18 and TRBJ2-2, with D unclear. CDR3 length: 17 amino acids. Germline loops: CDR1 KGHSH, CDR2 LQKENI. V was clipped by 4 bases and J by 4 bases, with 19 bases between them. The DNA of the CDR3 is TGTGCCAGCTCACTCGCGGTATCCTCAGTGGGCACCGGGGAGCTGTTTTTT. It is translated as CASSLAVSSVGTGELFF.

CDR3 DNA: TGTGCCAGCAGCCAAAAGACTAGCGGGGGCACAGATACGCAGTATTTT. The encoded protein is CASSQKTSGGTDTQYF. The chain is built from TRBV7-3 and TRBJ2-3; 11 positions agree with TRBD2. The germline V gene encodes CDR1 SGHTA and CDR2 FQGTGA. The J segment lost 1 base and the V segment lost 5 bases, leaving 5 bases of the junction unmatched. The CDR3 runs 16 residues.

The chain is built from TRBV7-6 and TRBJ2-7; maybe TRBD2 (6 bases). This CDR3 region has 15 residues. CDR1 and CDR2 from the germline V gene are SGHVS and FNYEAQ. V was shortened by 2 bases and J by 4 bases, with 15 bases between the two germline ends. The CDR3 is CASSLMEGRAYEQYF. In nucleotides, the CDR3 is TGTGCCAGCAGCTTAATGGAGGGCAGAGCTTACGAGCAGTACTTC.

The gene calls are TRBV6-9 and TRBJ1-3, with a weak D call TRBD1 (5 bases). This CDR3 contains 17 residues. CDR1 is MNHGY, CDR2 SVAAGI, per germline. The V end lost 8 bases, the J end lost 0 bases, and 20 bases lay between the germline ends. The chain's CDR3 is CASGERRDSSSGNTIYF. The CDR3 DNA is TGTGCCAGCGGTGAGAGGCGGGACTCATCCTCTGGAAACACCATATATTTT.

This clone was recorded once. The rearrangement links TRBV6-1 to TRBJ2-5, with D possibly matching TRBD1 (6 bases). Per germline, CDR1 MNHNS and CDR2 SASEGT. This CDR3 comprises 13 residues. V gave up 4 bases and J gave up 3 bases, with 9 bases separating them. The CDR3 here is CASSGQVEETQYF. Here the CDR3 DNA reads TGTGCCAGCAGTGGACAGGTTGAAGAGACCCAGTACTTC.

By sample fraction, this clone is medium-sized. This chain uses TRBV4-1 with TRBJ2-6; tentative D call: TRBD1 (6 bases). Germline CDR1 is MGHRA and CDR2 is YSYEKL. The length of the CDR3 is 15 residues. Trimming shortened V by 6 bases and J by 11 bases, and 20 bases separated the two germline ends. The CDR3 is CASSPGLNRVHVLTF. The CDR3 DNA follows: TGCGCCAGCAGTCCTGGCCTAAACAGGGTACACGTCCTGACTTTC.

The chain has TRBV5-4 and TRBJ2-7; 10 bases align to TRBD2. J gave up 4 bases and V 4 bases, and 5 bases lay outside the gene matches. The germline CDR1 and CDR2 sequences are SGHNT and YYREEE (reference sequence). The CDR3 sequence is 14 residues long. The CDR3 DNA sequence: TGTGCCAGCAGCCCTAGCGGGGGTCGTTACGAGCAGTACTTC. As protein: CASSPSGGRYEQYF. Drawing the rest from reference TRBV5-4 and TRBJ2-7, the complete variable domain is ETGVTQSPTHLIKTRGQQVTLRCSSQSGHNTVSWYQQALGQGPQFIFQYYREEENGRGNFPPRFSGLQFPNYSSELNVNALELDDSALYLCASSPSGGRYEQYFGPGTRLTVT.

The chain uses TRBV4-2 and TRBJ2-2; the match to TRBD1 covers 11 bases. The CDR3 extends over 17 amino acids. Per germline, CDR1 LGHNA and CDR2 YNFKEQ. J was trimmed by 3 bases and V by 3 bases; bases with no gene match: 6. CDR3 in DNA: TGTGCCAGCAGCCATCTTGGACAGGGGGCGGACACCGGGGAGCTGTTTTTT. It translates to CASSHLGQGADTGELFF.

The chain recombines TRBV21-1 with TRBJ1-1. TRBV21-1 is annotated as a pseudogene. This CDR3 is 13 amino acids long. In DNA form, the CDR3 reads TGTGCCAGCAGCAAGCAAAAGGCGGGTGAAGCTTTCTTT. Its protein product is CASSKQKAGEAFF.

The genes are TRBV5-1 and TRBJ2-5; the match to TRBD2 covers 7 bases. Trimming took 0 bases from V and 3 from J; bases not matched to a gene: 5. CDR3 length equals 15 residues. Germline V gene lookup returns CDR1 SGHRS and CDR2 YFSETQ. The chain's CDR3 is CASSLGWLAEETQYF. The CDR3 nucleotides are TGCGCCAGCAGCTTGGGTTGGCTAGCGGAAGAGACCCAGTACTTC.

The chain is built from TRBV2 and TRBJ1-1; 7 bases agree with TRBD1. The CDR3 is 13 residues long. J lost 8 bases, V lost 2 bases, and 5 bases had no gene match. Looked up from germline, CDR1 is SNHLY and CDR2 is FYNNEI. This CDR3 reads CASSERDSYEAFF. Written as DNA, the CDR3 is TGTGCCAGCAGTGAAAGGGACAGCTACGAAGCTTTCTTT.

The chain links TRBV6-5 to TRBJ2-1, with 7 bases that match TRBD1. Germline CDR1 and CDR2: MNHEY and SVGAGI. J gave up 6 bases and V 3 bases, and 5 bases lay outside the gene matches. The length of the CDR3 is 14 residues. DNA for the CDR3: TGTGCCAGCAGTTATTACAGGGGAAGCAATGAGCAGTTCTTC. It specifies CASSYYRGSNEQFF.

V gene TRBV18 combines with J gene TRBJ2-1; 8 bases fit TRBD2. The V gene's germline CDR1 is KGHSH and CDR2 LQKENI. V was pared by 4 bases and J by 7 bases, with 6 bases of the junction left unmatched. This CDR3 is built from 14 residues. The CDR3 loop is CASSLGLVTNEQFF. For the CDR3, the DNA is TGTGCCAGCTCACTGGGACTAGTAACAAATGAGCAGTTCTTC.

The J gene is TRBJ1-2, the V gene TRBV9, with D unclear. The CDR3 contains 13 residues. Deletions cut 2 bases from V and 3 bases from J, with 8 bases between. CDR1 SGDLS and CDR2 YYNGEE come from the germline V gene. The CDR3 sequence: CASSVGQDYGYTF. The CDR3 DNA reads TGTGCCAGCAGCGTGGGCCAGGACTATGGCTACACCTTC. The entire variable domain, with the rest obtained from reference TRBV9 and TRBJ1-2, is as follows: DSGVTQTPKHLITATGQRVTLRCSPRSGDLSVYWYQQSLDQGLQFLIQYYNGEERAKGNILERFSAQQFPDLHSELNLSSLELGDSALYFCASSVGQDYGYTFGSGTRLTVV.

The V call is TRBV5-1, the J call TRBJ2-7, with a tentative D call TRBD2 (6 bases). The CDR3 is made up of 14 amino acids. The germline gives CDR1 SGHRS, CDR2 YFSETQ. With 4 bases removed from V and 0 bases from J, the gap between germline ends came to 11 bases. In DNA, the CDR3 is TGCGCCAGCAGCCTCGGACTATCCTCCTACGAGCAGTACTTC. Encoded protein: CASSLGLSSYEQYF.